This entry features one TCR beta chain sequence. Its target antigen remains unknown. Base qualities are not recorded, but no much larger clone differs from it by a single base. In the prospective study, participants were roughly 18 to 100 years old, resided in about two dozen geographic areas of the United States, and were enrolled through a virtual design. Cohort assignment in the prospective study relied on participant-reported clinical history from a screening survey and a study questionnaire. Mobile phlebotomists in the prospective study collected whole blood, serum and a nasopharyngeal or oropharyngeal swab from every participant. Over a roughly 2-month period, participants in the prospective study had the option of providing additional blood draws and questionnaires. Prospective study blood samples were shipped either frozen or at room temperature before DNA extraction. The CDR1 and CDR2 encoded by the germline V gene (reference sequence) are LNHDA and SQIVND. V is shortened by 5 bases, J by 4 bases, and the region joining them spans 8 bases. Including cysteine and phenylalanine, the CDR3 has 13 amino acids. The kept DNA is CDR3 alone, 39 bases in frame from the first base.

This sample is drawn from a study of blood T cell repertoires in COVID-19 (dated by TCRdb to about 2020). Context from the whole study: Samples from collaborators originated in the United States, Italy and Spain and spanned both the acute and convalescent phases of COVID-19. The prospective study material was composed of cDNA or gDNA derived from T cells, B-cell-depleted T cells, or PBMCs. A de-identified subject ID, COVID-19 status, age in years and sex were almost always included in the sample metadata. The samples were drawn from the first 160 participants of the ongoing ImmuneRACE study and from some 1,300 subjects provided by 6 global collaborators. Subjects who had been exposed to COVID-19, were actively infected with it, or had recovered from it provided the deeply sampled blood TCRbeta repertoires that made up the dataset. A freely available public database, intended as a resource for researchers studying the immune response to SARS-CoV-2, is where the repertoires were released. Where HLA class I and class II types were available, the types were taken from metadata supplied by the sample provider, not from assay-based typing.

The immunoSEQ Assay, a bias-controlled multiplex PCR, was used to amplify TCRbeta CDR3 regions from genomic DNA. Turning to the authors' computational methods: Within the assay, amplification of reference gene primers was used to estimate how many nucleated cells each sample contained. Sequence reads were collapsed and filtered to measure the absolute abundance of every unique TCRbeta CDR3 rearrangement. Productive Simpson clonality was computed per sample as the square root of Simpson's diversity index over productive rearrangements. As stored in TCRdb, this immuneACCESS dataset retains in-frame rearrangements with V and J assigned. A fraction of the clones does not appear; measured against another copy, unresolved V genes explain less than half of the discrepancy, and the remainder lacks a known reason. For V, J and clone size, that table is used; D and trimming come from the DNA. Across this sample there are approximately 250,000 clones, with just under 90% seen only once. The ten top clones hold roughly 4.3% of the sample.

What the research found in general, with its limitations: How much clinical and demographic metadata was included differed by source and by participant, and the metadata was provided uncurated.

The sequence was obtained from a woman aged 30 to 39 with acute COVID-19. Sequencing was carried out using PBMCs or T cells enriched from blood (not recorded which). Recombination connected TRBV19 to TRBJ1-4; possibly the D gene is TRBD1, per 5 matching bases. The DNA sequence is TGTGCCAGTAGTTGGGACTTTAATGAAAAACTGTTTTTT. This yields the protein CASSWDFNEKLFF. The reference TRBV19 and TRBJ1-4 proteins fill in what lies around the CDR3, so the full variable domain reads DGGITQSPKYLFRKEGQNVTLSCEQNLNHDAMYWYRQDPGQGLRLIYYSQIVNDFQKGDIAEGYSVSREKKESFPLTVTSAQKNPTAFYLCASSWDFNEKLFFGSGTQLSVL.